Below, 20 T cell receptor beta chains from the same sample are listed, as sequenced in a study of blood T cell repertoires in COVID-19. The protocol was immunoSEQ multiplex PCR, while the TCRdb copy is restricted to in-frame clones and leaves out a portion. The sample includes roughly 30,000 clones, roughly nine tenths of them seen just once. Sequenced sample: peripheral blood. The receptors stem from a human donor in a cohort sampled during active COVID-19.

The rearrangement links TRBV5-4 to TRBJ2-7; tentative D call: TRBD1 (6 bases). V was pared by 1 base and J by 3 bases, with 11 bases between. In germline, CDR1 is SGHNT, CDR2 YYREEE (reference sequence). There are 14 residues in the CDR3. The CDR3 region has the DNA TGTGCCAGCAGCTTGCAGGGGTTCAGCTACGAGCAGTACTTC. Its protein is CASSLQGFSYEQYF.

For the CDR3, the DNA is TGTGCCACAACCAGGACAGGGCGCGGTGGCTACACCTTC. Translation: CATTRTGRGGYTF. The rearrangement links TRBV19 to TRBJ1-2, with TRBD1 identical over 8 bases. Germline CDR1 reads LNHDA; CDR2 reads SQIVND (reference sequence). The CDR3 contains 13 residues. Losses at the gene ends were 10 bases for V and 7 bases for J; bases not matched to a gene: 11.

V usage is TRBV6-6 and J usage is TRBJ1-2; weak D call: TRBD1 (6 bases). V gave up 10 bases and J gave up 4 bases, with 16 bases separating them. Germline CDR1 reads MNHNY; CDR2 reads SVGAGI (reference sequence). This CDR3 spans 13 amino acids. The CDR3 DNA sequence: TGTGCCACCCGAGCAGGGGAACCCTATGGCTACACCTTC. It yields the protein CATRAGEPYGYTF.

The chain joins TRBV6-5 to TRBJ2-3, with 8 positions matching TRBD2. The CDR3 spans 15 residues. The germline V gene has CDR1 MNHEY and CDR2 SVGAGI. Trimming at V came to 6 bases and at J to 6 bases, leaving 11 bases not matched to a gene. CDR3 protein: CASSRAGTSSDTQYF. CDR3 nucleotide sequence: TGTGCCAGCAGCCGGGCTGGGACTAGTTCTGATACGCAGTATTTT.

The gene calls are TRBV2 and TRBJ1-6, with 7 bases aligning to TRBD1. Unmatched junction bases numbered 7, after V lost 4 bases and J lost 10 bases. The CDR3 has 14 amino acids. Looked up from germline, CDR1 is SNHLY and CDR2 is FYNNEI. The CDR3 DNA is TGTGCCAGCAGTGCGATGGACAGGCGGTCACCCCTCCACTTT. Translation gives CASSAMDRRSPLHF. The full variable domain, with the rest looked up from reference TRBV2 and TRBJ1-6, is EPEVTQTPSHQVTQMGQEVILRCVPISNHLYFYWYRQILGQKVEFLVSFYNNEISEKSEIFDDQFSVERPDGSNFTLKIRSTKLEDSAMYFCASSAMDRRSPLHFGNGTRLTVT.

V gene TRBV4-1 combines with J gene TRBJ2-1; 7 bases fit TRBD2. CDR3 length: 14 amino acids. CDR1 is MGHRA, CDR2 YSYEKL, per germline. Germline trimming cut 4 bases from V and 10 bases from J; bases unmatched to any gene: 10. Here the CDR3 DNA reads TGCGCCAGCAGCCCGACACTAGCGATACGGGAGCAGTTCTTC. The encoded protein is CASSPTLAIREQFF.

V gene TRBV13 combines with J gene TRBJ2-6; D not resolved. Per the germline V gene, CDR1 is PRHDT and CDR2 is FYEKMQ (reference sequence). The CDR3 length is 19 residues. V lost 4 bases, J lost 2 bases, and 21 bases lay in between. CDR3 amino acids: CASSSRFGVVEAGANVLTF. As DNA, the CDR3 is TGTGCCAGCAGCTCGAGGTTCGGCGTGGTTGAAGCTGGGGCCAACGTCCTGACTTTC.

V usage is TRBV4-1 and J usage is TRBJ2-2; perhaps TRBD2 as D (6 bases). The V end lost 0 bases, the J end lost 3 bases, and 14 bases lay between the germline ends. The CDR3 loop spans 17 amino acids. CDR1 MGHRA and CDR2 YSYEKL come from the germline V gene. The CDR3 bases are TGCGCCAGCAGCCAAGATGCGCGGAGGAGGGACACCGGGGAGCTGTTTTTT. Translation gives CASSQDARRRDTGELFF.

The chain has TRBV2 and TRBJ1-2; D gene unclear. The CDR3 length is 14 residues. In germline, CDR1 is SNHLY, CDR2 FYNNEI. V dropped 1 base and J dropped 5 bases, with 11 bases sitting between them. Here the CDR3 reads CASSEDWATYGYTF. The CDR3 DNA reads as TGTGCCAGCAGTGAAGATTGGGCCACTTATGGCTACACCTTC.

The CDR3 bases are TGCGCCAGCAGCTTGGAGGGGGACGTTCTACAGCCCCAGCATTTT. Its translation: CASSLEGDVLQPQHF. The chain is built from TRBV5-1 and TRBJ1-5, with TRBD1 as a possible D gene (6 bases). V lost 0 bases and J lost 7, with 14 bases in between. The germline V gene encodes CDR1 SGHRS and CDR2 YFSETQ. This CDR3 is built from 15 residues. Full variable domain (rest looked up from reference TRBV5-1 and TRBJ1-5): KAGVTQTPRYLIKTRGQQVTLSCSPISGHRSVSWYQQTPGQGLQFLFEYFSETQRNKGNFPGRFSGRQFSNSRSEMNVSTLELGDSALYLCASSLEGDVLQPQHFGDGTRLSIL.

The chain couples TRBV5-4 to TRBJ2-1; 7 bases agree with TRBD2. J lost 3 bases, V lost 5 bases, and 8 bases had no gene match. This CDR3 is built from 15 residues. Germline CDR1 SGHNT, CDR2 YYREEE (reference sequence). The CDR3 spells CASSPNGDYYNEQFF. Here the CDR3 DNA reads TGTGCCAGCAGTCCAAACGGGGACTACTACAATGAGCAGTTCTTC.

The chain joins TRBV10-1 to TRBJ2-7, with 9 bases aligning to TRBD2. The CDR3 extends over 16 amino acids. The germline V gene has CDR1 WNHNN and CDR2 SYGVQD (reference sequence). The trim removed 3 bases at V and 3 bases at J, leaving 9 bases unmatched. DNA for the CDR3: TGCGCCAGCAGTGATGTATGGAGTAGCGGGGGCTACGAGCAGTACTTC. Encoded protein: CASSDVWSSGGYEQYF.

This clone was seen just once. The chain employs TRBV12-3 or TRBV12-4 and TRBJ1-1; perhaps TRBD1 as D (5 bases). This CDR3 contains 13 residues. Trimming removed 6 bases at V and 5 bases at J, with 13 bases between. The CDR3 here is CASSPRTNTEAFF. CDR3 coding DNA: TGTGCCAGCAGCCCCCGGACAAATACTGAAGCTTTCTTT.

This clone appeared once. The J gene is TRBJ1-1, the V gene TRBV29-1; possible D gene TRBD1, 6 bases. V lost 6 bases and J 1 base, leaving 9 bases between the germline ends. Germline-derived CDR1 and CDR2 are SQVTM and ANQGSEA. The CDR3 has 12 residues. The DNA of the CDR3 is TGCAGCGTCAAGACAGGGAACACTGAAGCTTTCTTT. It encodes CSVKTGNTEAFF.

CDR3 protein: CSVEVRQGRGGYTF. In DNA form, the CDR3 reads TGCAGCGTTGAAGTTAGACAGGGCAGGGGTGGCTACACCTTC. The V call is TRBV29-1, the J call TRBJ1-2; 7 bases line up with TRBD1. The CDR3 length is 14 residues. The J segment lost 7 bases and the V segment lost 1 base, leaving 9 bases of the junction unmatched. CDR1 is SQVTM, CDR2 ANQGSEA, per germline.

The V and J genes are TRBV4-1 and TRBJ2-7; perhaps TRBD1 as D (5 bases). V dropped 4 bases and J dropped 3 bases, with 13 bases sitting between them. The CDR3 spans 14 residues. Germline CDR1 is MGHRA and CDR2 is YSYEKL. CDR3 sequence reads: CASSPPTVIYEQYF. CDR3 sequence (DNA): TGCGCCAGCAGCCCACCGACAGTTATCTACGAGCAGTACTTC.

This chain uses TRBV6-5 with TRBJ2-2, with D perhaps TRBD2 (5 bases). CDR1 and CDR2 from the germline V gene are MNHEY and SVGAGI. The CDR3 length is 15 residues. With 5 bases removed from V and 0 bases from J, the gap between germline ends came to 10 bases. The CDR3 reads CASSPTGTNTGELFF. As DNA, the CDR3 is TGTGCCAGCAGTCCGACGGGAACGAACACCGGGGAGCTGTTTTTT.

This sequence joins TRBV5-4 and TRBJ1-2; the D is unclear. This CDR3 spans 14 amino acids. The germline CDR1 and CDR2 sequences are SGHNT and YYREEE (reference sequence). Deletions cut 4 bases from V and 3 bases from J, with 13 bases between. This CDR3 reads CASSPRLTDYGYTF. CDR3 nucleotide sequence: TGTGCCAGCAGCCCGAGGCTGACCGACTATGGCTACACCTTC.

The genes are TRBV15 and TRBJ1-6; D is possibly TRBD1 (5 bases). Per germline, CDR1 LNHNV and CDR2 YYDKDF (reference sequence). This CDR3 is built from 15 residues. Trimming removed 5 bases from V and 10 bases from J, with 18 bases in between. In DNA form, the CDR3 reads TGTGCCACCAGCGGAACCAGGGAAAAGAGGTCACCCCTCCACTTT. This gives the protein CATSGTREKRSPLHF.

The chain uses TRBV19 and TRBJ1-1, with D unresolved. Germline CDR1 LNHDA, CDR2 SQIVND (reference sequence). The CDR3 length is 13 residues. Trimming shortened V by 8 bases and J by 4 bases, and 14 bases separated the two germline ends. For the CDR3, the DNA is TGTGCCAGTTCGGGATTGCCAGGCACTGAAGCTTTCTTT. Protein sequence: CASSGLPGTEAFF.